The next 11 T cell receptor beta chains were all read from a single sample in a study of graft-versus-host responses after intestinal transplantation. Only in-frame clones appear in the TCRdb table, and some are missing; sequencing was by immunoSEQ multiplex PCR. The table includes around 7,800 clones, approximately 70% detected once. Intraepithelial and lamina propria lymphocytes were isolated from graft specimens. This specimen consisted of ileum tissue, obtained less than 60 days after transplant. Receptor source: a human patient who received an intestinal transplant, so some T cells may come from the graft donor.

About this clone itself: At one end, the junction sequence differs from germline, possibly due to a read error. This chain joins TRBV14 and TRBJ2-2; D is unresolved. This CDR3 contains 14 residues. The germline gives CDR1 SGHDN, CDR2 FVKESK. The CDR3 spells CATSILSNTGELFF. The CDR3 bases are TGTGCCACCAGCATCCTATCGAACACCGGGGAGCTGTTTTTT. Full variable domain (missing parts from reference TRBV14 and TRBJ2-2): EAGVTQFPSHSVIEKGQTVTLRCDPISGHDNLYWYRRVMGKEIKFLLHFVKESKQDESGMPNNRFLAERTGGTYSTLKVQPAELEDSGVYFCATSILSNTGELFFGEGSRLTVL.

The chain combines TRBV10-1 with TRBJ2-2, with D tentatively TRBD1 (6 bases). The germline V and J ends were trimmed by 3 bases and 5 bases, with 19 bases remaining between them. The CDR3 is 17 amino acids. From germline, CDR1 is WNHNN and CDR2 SYGVQD (reference sequence). The CDR3 DNA sequence: TGCGCCAGCAGTGAAGATAGGGGGTACCAAGGAACCGGGGAGCTGTTTTTT. Translated, it gives CASSEDRGYQGTGELFF.

The chain joins TRBV2 to TRBJ2-2; 7 nucleotides agree with TRBD2. Per the germline V gene, CDR1 is SNHLY and CDR2 is FYNNEI. The V and J ends lost 7 bases and 0 bases, in that order; junction bases with no gene match: 5. The CDR3 has 15 residues. This CDR3 reads CASTLSGSNTGELFF. CDR3 in DNA: TGTGCCAGCACCCTTAGCGGGTCGAACACCGGGGAGCTGTTTTTT.

V is TRBV5-1 and J is TRBJ2-3; D possibly corresponds to TRBD1 (6 bases). The ends were cut back, 5 bases at V and 2 bases at J, with 21 bases in the middle. Looked up from germline, CDR1 is SGHRS and CDR2 is YFSETQ. The CDR3 loop spans 17 amino acids. CDR3 coding DNA: TGCGCCAGCAGGCAGGGGTGGCCCGGTGGGTACACAGATACGCAGTATTTT. It translates to CASRQGWPGGYTDTQYF.

This chain connects TRBV25-1 to TRBJ1-6; 8 nucleotides match TRBD1. The CDR3 covers 13 residues. Germline assignment: CDR1 MGHDK and CDR2 SYGVNS. The trim removed 8 bases at V and 6 bases at J, leaving 3 bases unmatched. CDR3 region: CASDGQGNSPLHF. For the CDR3, the DNA is TGTGCCAGCGACGGACAGGGTAATTCACCCCTCCACTTT.

This clone was seen only once. This chain links TRBV9 with TRBJ2-3, with 7 positions matching TRBD1. The germline gives CDR1 SGDLS, CDR2 YYNGEE. V shed 4 bases, J shed 2 bases, and the junction held 10 bases outside the gene matches. This CDR3 has 16 residues. CDR3 sequence reads: CASSRGGLPTTDTQYF. The CDR3, as DNA: TGTGCCAGCAGCCGAGGGGGCCTGCCCACCACAGATACGCAGTATTTT. The full variable domain, completed using reference TRBV9 and TRBJ2-3, is DSGVTQTPKHLITATGQRVTLRCSPRSGDLSVYWYQQSLDQGLQFLIQYYNGEERAKGNILERFSAQQFPDLHSELNLSSLELGDSALYFCASSRGGLPTTDTQYFGPGTRLTVL.

In the case of this clone: The same CDR3 can be traced to other DNA sequences in this sample. The chain links TRBV6-4 to TRBJ2-1; tentative D call: TRBD2 (5 bases). The CDR3 is made up of 15 amino acids. The germline V and J ends were trimmed by 2 bases and 0 bases, with 8 bases remaining between them. From germline, CDR1 is MRHNA and CDR2 SNTAGT. The CDR3 DNA reads as TGTGCCAGCAGTGACGAGGCGGGCTCCTACAATGAGCAGTTCTTC. It encodes CASSDEAGSYNEQFF.

The rearrangement uses TRBV6-1 and TRBJ2-1; D call uncertain. The CDR3 runs 14 residues. CDR1 and CDR2 (germline): MNHNS, SASEGT. The ends were cut back, 5 bases at V and 4 bases at J, with 12 bases in the middle. The CDR3 bases are TGTGCCAGCAGTCTGGCCAGGCTGTACAATGAGCAGTTCTTC. Protein: CASSLARLYNEQFF.

With respect to this clone: The same CDR3 arises from other DNA sequences in this sample as well. The genes are TRBV10-3 and TRBJ2-7, with D tentatively TRBD2 (5 bases). Germline CDR1 and CDR2: ENHRY and SYGVKD. The CDR3 length is 13 residues. Trimming took 2 bases from V and 4 from J, leaving 9 bases between them. The CDR3 bases are TGTGCCATCAGTGAGGGGAGAGGATACGAGCAGTACGTC. It is translated as CAISEGRGYEQYV.

This chain connects TRBV2 to TRBJ2-3; TRBD2 agrees at 14 bases. V lost 6 bases to trimming and J lost 5 bases; unmatched junction nucleotides: 10. This CDR3 spans 17 amino acids. Looked up from germline, CDR1 is SNHLY and CDR2 is FYNNEI. The CDR3 nucleotides read TGTGCCAGCAGCCACAGACTAGCGGGGGGGCAGGTAGATACGCAGTATTTT. Translating gives CASSHRLAGGQVDTQYF.

Only a few counts were recorded for this clone. V is TRBV14 and J is TRBJ1-2; D is ambiguous. This CDR3 is 15 amino acids long. In germline, CDR1 is SGHDN, CDR2 FVKESK. V dropped 5 bases and J dropped 2 bases, with 15 bases sitting between them. The CDR3 nucleotides read TGTGCCAGCAGCTCATTCGAGGCGGTAAACTATGGCTACACCTTC. Translation: CASSSFEAVNYGYTF. The full variable domain, with the rest looked up from reference TRBV14 and TRBJ1-2, is EAGVTQFPSHSVIEKGQTVTLRCDPISGHDNLYWYRRVMGKEIKFLLHFVKESKQDESGMPNNRFLAERTGGTYSTLKVQPAELEDSGVYFCASSSFEAVNYGYTFGSGTRLTVV.